This T cell receptor (beta chain) stems from a study of cytomegalovirus exposure and HLA in healthy donors. Overall study: Genetic ancestry analysis placed over 65% of the 300 to 500 donors that were genotyped in the Caucasian-associated cluster.

General observations from the study: Later genetic work tied a missense DCLRE1C variant to beta-chain V and J trimming. Confirmation in vitro established that three CMV-associated chains were specific for CMV antigens.

V was trimmed by 4 bases and J by 2 bases, leaving 9 bases between them. This CDR3 spans 13 amino acids. The germline V gene encodes CDR1 MGHDK and CDR2 SYGVNS. Note on this clone: Its target is not known.

Vbeta (60) and Jbeta (13) primers were used in the PCR. Produced via immunoSEQ multiplex PCR; TCRdb's table is partial and in-frame only. The sample consists of approximately 90,000 clones, roughly 80% of them appearing once. V usage is TRBV25-1 and J usage is TRBJ2-7, with a weak D call TRBD1 (6 bases). The sample consisted of PBMCs. This TCR was sampled from a boy aged 10-17 years in good health and CMV-seronegative. The CDR3 sequence: CASSGSGAYEQYF. CDR3 coding DNA: TGTGCCAGCAGTGGGTCAGGGGCCTACGAGCAGTACTTC.